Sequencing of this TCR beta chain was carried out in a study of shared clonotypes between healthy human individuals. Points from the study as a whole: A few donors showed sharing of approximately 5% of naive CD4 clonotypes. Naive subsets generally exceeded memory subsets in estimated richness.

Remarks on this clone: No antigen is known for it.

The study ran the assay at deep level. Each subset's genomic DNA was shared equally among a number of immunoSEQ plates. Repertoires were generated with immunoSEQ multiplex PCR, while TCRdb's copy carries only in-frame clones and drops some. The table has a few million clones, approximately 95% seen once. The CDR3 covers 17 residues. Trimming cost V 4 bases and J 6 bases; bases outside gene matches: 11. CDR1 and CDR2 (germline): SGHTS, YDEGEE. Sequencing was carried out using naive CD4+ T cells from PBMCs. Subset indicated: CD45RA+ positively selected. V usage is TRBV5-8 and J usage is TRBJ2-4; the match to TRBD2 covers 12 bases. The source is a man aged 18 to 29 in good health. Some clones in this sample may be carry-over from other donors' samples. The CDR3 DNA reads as TGTGCCAGCAGCACCCGACTAGCGGGAGTTTATTCAAACATTCAGTACTTC. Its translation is CASSTRLAGVYSNIQYF.